This entry lists 7 T cell receptor beta chains sequenced from one sample in a study of cytomegalovirus exposure and HLA in healthy donors. The PCR used 60 Vbeta and 13 Jbeta primers. Assay used: immunoSEQ multiplex PCR; TCRdb lists only in-frame clones, some missing. In the table there are around 100,000 clones, 79% of which are singletons. Sequenced material: PBMCs. Receptor source: a woman between 40 and 55 years old in good health and CMV-seronegative.

The table lists this clone with a few counts. The V and J genes are TRBV4-2 and TRBJ2-1; 8 bases are shared with TRBD2. This CDR3 has 17 amino acids. Germline V gives CDR1 LGHNA, CDR2 YNFKEQ. The ends lost 1 base at V and 6 bases at J; junction bases unmatched: 11. The CDR3 reads CASSQGAGGTQINEQFF. In nucleotides, the CDR3 is TGTGCCAGCAGCCAAGGTGCGGGAGGTACACAAATCAATGAGCAGTTCTTC.

DNA of the CDR3: TGCGCCAGCAGCTTGGCCCCGGTAAACTATGGCTACACCTTC. Amino acids: CASSLAPVNYGYTF. The chain combines TRBV5-1 with TRBJ1-2; D unresolved. With 0 bases removed from V and 2 bases from J, the gap between germline ends came to 8 bases. The CDR3 is 14 amino acids. CDR1 SGHRS and CDR2 YFSETQ come from the germline V gene.

The rearrangement joins TRBV7-2 to TRBJ1-4; 9 nucleotides line up with TRBD1. CDR3 size: 16 residues. Germline V lookup: CDR1 SGHTA, CDR2 FQGNSA. J lost 2 bases, V lost 5 bases, and 6 bases had no gene match. CDR3 DNA sequence: TGTGCCAGCAGCGACGGACAGGGGAGGACTAATGAAAAACTGTTTTTT. Protein: CASSDGQGRTNEKLFF.

This chain uses TRBV10-3 with TRBJ2-3; 7 nucleotides match TRBD2. Per the germline V gene, CDR1 is ENHRY and CDR2 is SYGVKD. With V trimmed by 3 bases and J by 8 bases, 8 bases remained unmatched. The CDR3 is 14 amino acids. The CDR3 spells CAISEGGEGGTQYF. DNA of the CDR3: TGTGCCATCAGTGAAGGTGGGGAGGGAGGTACGCAGTATTTT.

This clone has more than one count but fewer than ten. This rearrangement joins TRBV14 to TRBJ2-7; no reliable D call. With 2 bases removed from V and 5 bases from J, the gap between germline ends came to 10 bases. CDR1 is SGHDN and CDR2 is FVKESK in the germline V gene. The length of the CDR3 is 13 residues. This CDR3 is CASSQSVSNEQYF. CDR3 nucleotide sequence: TGTGCCAGCAGCCAATCGGTGTCAAACGAGCAGTACTTC.

In this sample, this clone turned up a few times. The rearrangement joins TRBV9 to TRBJ1-2, with D perhaps TRBD1 (5 bases). Per germline, CDR1 SGDLS and CDR2 YYNGEE. The CDR3 covers 15 residues. The ends were cut back, 3 bases at V and 4 bases at J, with 16 bases in the middle. CDR3 DNA sequence: TGTGCCAGCAGCGGGTACGGGGGGATGGCCTATGGCTACACCTTC. Protein sequence: CASSGYGGMAYGYTF.

V is TRBV29-1 and J is TRBJ1-4; D call uncertain. V lost 5 bases, J lost 3 bases, and 13 bases lay in between. The CDR3 has 14 amino acids. CDR1 SQVTM and CDR2 ANQGSEA come from the germline V gene. CDR3 in amino acids: CSVLFGVSNEKLFF. The DNA of the CDR3 is TGCAGCGTTCTTTTCGGGGTTTCTAATGAAAAACTGTTTTTT.